This TCR beta chain derives from a study of beta chain features in type 1 diabetes. About the study: The patients were much like the healthy donors in age, gender and cell yields. Findings and caveats of the study: The study left unresolved whether HLA type influences TCRB rearrangement. The study found moderately but significantly shorter TCRB CDR3s in all four CD4+ subsets of Type 1 diabetes patients.

Markers CD45RO/CCR7/CD25/CD127/CD95/CD27 served to sort CD4+ naive, central memory, regulatory and stem cell-like memory cells. This clone showed up just a few times. Its antigen remains unknown. Investigators reverse transcribed all isolated RNA, so they sequenced expressed TCRB transcripts. The average output of naive, central memory and regulatory T cell samples was approximately 3.8 million reads. Produced via immunoSEQ multiplex PCR; TCRdb's table is partial and in-frame only. Of about 150,000 clones detected, 6.5% to 8.5% appear once; the ten largest clones hold 0.5%. CDR3 length: 15 residues. Trimming took off 10 bases at V and 7 bases at J, with 23 bases between the two ends. Germline V gene lookup returns CDR1 MDHEN and CDR2 SYDVKM.

The chain is built from TRBV28 and TRBJ1-5; D ambiguous. The TCR originated in a man between 18 and 29 years old with type 1 diabetes. Sequencing was done on a sample of central memory CD4+ T cells from blood. CDR3 in amino acids: CATAEGIRGSQPQHF. DNA for the CDR3: TGTGCCACCGCGGAGGGCATTAGAGGGTCCCAGCCCCAGCATTTT.